One TCR beta chain is described in this entry. V shed 7 bases and J shed 8 bases, with 17 bases lying between them. The CDR3 consists of 13 residues. This entry is derived from a study of blood T cell repertoires in COVID-19. About the study: The analysed material was cDNA or gDNA that came from T cells, B-cell-depleted T cells, or PBMCs.

Per the original methods: Amplification of reference gene primers was used by the study to estimate nucleated cell counts. Method: immunoSEQ multiplex PCR; TCRdb's copy keeps in-frame clones and lacks some. D and trimming come from the DNA, and the V and J calls and clone size come from that table. Of some 260,000 clones in the sample, nearly 90% were seen once. The V and J genes are TRBV12-3 or TRBV12-4 and TRBJ1-2; D may be TRBD1 (5 bases). The receptor was isolated from a woman between 25 and 40 years old with acute or convalescent COVID-19. The sample comprised peripheral blood. DNA for the CDR3: TGTGCCAGCACCGATGGTAGGGGAGGGGGCTACACCTTC. Translation: CASTDGRGGGYTF.